This passage covers 15 T cell receptor beta chains from one sample sequenced in a study of early T cells in non-severe SARS-CoV-2 infection. TCRdb re-called the 5' RACE reads through MiXCR, storing one row per CDR3 protein. The sample contains some 90,000 distinct CDR3 sequences, under 15% of which appear only once. The sample comprised whole blood. The source of these receptors is an adult who was a healthcare worker with PCR-confirmed SARS-CoV-2 infection or an uninfected control (not recorded which).

This clonotype appeared many times. The chain couples TRBV5-1 to TRBJ1-1; tentative D call: TRBD1 (6 bases). The CDR3 is 15 amino acids. Trimming shortened V by 4 bases and J by 5 bases, and 18 bases separated the two germline ends. Germline loops: CDR1 SGHRS, CDR2 YFSETQ. The CDR3 nucleotides are TGCGCCAGCAGCCGAATTCAACACAGGGTTACTGAAGCTTTCTTT. Amino acid sequence: CASSRIQHRVTEAFF.

The V call is TRBV29-1, the J call TRBJ2-1, with D unresolved. The CDR3 runs to 11 residues. Trimming shortened V by 4 bases and J by 9 bases, and 10 bases separated the two germline ends. Germline loops: CDR1 SQVTM, CDR2 ANQGSEA. The DNA for the CDR3 is TGCAGCGTTGCCCACCCTACTGAGCAGTTCTTC. Amino acids: CSVAHPTEQFF.

This clonotype turned up a few times. The V and J genes are TRBV20-1 and TRBJ2-3; 9 nucleotides line up with TRBD2. Trimming took 0 bases from V and 3 from J; bases not matched to a gene: 7. The CDR3 is 16 residues long. Germline V gene lookup returns CDR1 DFQATT and CDR2 SNEGSKA (reference sequence). The CDR3 protein is CSARDLAGVGTDTQYF. DNA of the CDR3: TGCAGTGCTAGAGATTTAGCGGGAGTAGGAACAGATACGCAGTATTTT.

V is TRBV29-1 and J is TRBJ2-5; D is perhaps TRBD2 (6 bases). The CDR3 covers 14 residues. In germline, CDR1 is SQVTM, CDR2 ANQGSEA. Between the trimmed V and J ends, which lost 8 bases and 7 bases, there was a span of 23 bases. The CDR3 nucleotides are TGCAGCACCGAACCCAGCGGAGGGTTTGGGACCCAGTACTTC. This gives the protein CSTEPSGGFGTQYF.

This clonotype has only a few counts. CDR3 in amino acids: CAISEGRENEQFF. DNA for the CDR3: TGTGCCATCAGTGAGGGGCGGGAGAATGAGCAGTTCTTC. The chain is built from TRBV10-3 and TRBJ2-1; 7 nucleotides line up with TRBD2. The CDR3 is made up of 13 amino acids. V trimming: 2 bases; J trimming: 7 bases; junction bases outside the gene matches: 2. CDR1 is ENHRY and CDR2 is SYGVKD in the germline V gene.

This chain links TRBV12-3 or TRBV12-4 with TRBJ1-2; 7 nucleotides agree with TRBD1. V gave up 4 bases and J gave up 2 bases; unmatched junction bases: 4. This CDR3 contains 14 residues. This chain's CDR3 is CASSSTGSNYGYTF. CDR3 DNA: TGTGCCAGCAGTTCGACAGGGTCCAACTATGGCTACACCTTC.

This clonotype occurred a few times. The V gene is TRBV28, the J gene TRBJ2-6; no reliable D call. Germline V gene lookup returns CDR1 MDHEN and CDR2 SYDVKM. This CDR3 spans 13 amino acids. V dropped 6 bases and J dropped 2 bases, with 5 bases sitting between them. CDR3 in DNA: TGTGCCAGCAGAGCTACTGGGGCCAACGTCCTGACTTTC. Its protein is CASRATGANVLTF.

The chain is built from TRBV24-1 and TRBJ2-2; no reliable D call. Germline CDR1 and CDR2: KGHDR and SFDVKD. The CDR3 loop spans 18 amino acids. V gave up 4 bases and J gave up 6 bases, with 23 bases separating them. The CDR3 bases are TGTGCCACCAGTGACCCGCTGGGGATCCTGAGTGACGCCGGGGAGCTGTTTTTT. This sequence encodes CATSDPLGILSDAGELFF.

This clonotype has a count of ten or more. V usage is TRBV7-9 and J usage is TRBJ1-1; no clear D. The germline gives CDR1 SEHNR, CDR2 FQNEAQ (reference sequence). CDR3 length: 14 amino acids. V was clipped by 5 bases and J by 2 bases, with 12 bases between them. The CDR3 bases are TGTGCCAGCAGCCCCCCATCGCTCAACACTGAAGCTTTCTTT. Its translation is CASSPPSLNTEAFF.

This chain links TRBV30 with TRBJ1-1; tentative D call: TRBD1 (5 bases). The CDR3 has 15 amino acids. Germline-derived CDR1 and CDR2 are GTSNPN and SVGIG (reference sequence). V lost 4 bases and J 1 base, leaving 16 bases between the germline ends. CDR3 DNA sequence: TGTGCCTGGAAAAAGGGACCGAGAGAGAACACTGAAGCTTTCTTT. It translates to CAWKKGPRENTEAFF.

The chain joins TRBV20-1 to TRBJ2-3, with D perhaps TRBD1 or TRBD2 (5 bases each). Germline-derived CDR1 and CDR2 are DFQATT and SNEGSKA (reference sequence). The V end lost 7 bases, the J end lost 6 bases, and 17 bases lay between the germline ends. This CDR3 region has 13 residues. The CDR3 region has the DNA TGCAGTGTGGAGAGGGGCTCCAAGGATACGCAGTATTTT. Residues: CSVERGSKDTQYF.

CDR3 DNA sequence: TGCAGTGCTAGAGATTTGGTATCTCTTGGAGCTTTCTTT. Its protein is CSARDLVSLGAFF. J is TRBJ1-1 and V is TRBV20-1; D unclear. The CDR3 totals 13 residues. V lost 0 bases, J lost 10 bases, and 15 bases lay in between. Per germline, CDR1 DFQATT and CDR2 SNEGSKA (reference sequence).

This clonotype has just a few counts. The chain carries TRBV29-1 and TRBJ2-7; D is possibly TRBD1 (6 bases). The CDR3 is made up of 12 amino acids. The germline CDR1 and CDR2 sequences are SQVTM and ANQGSEA. The CDR3 sequence: CSAVTGPREQYF. The DNA of the CDR3 is TGCAGTGCGGTCACAGGGCCGCGGGAGCAGTACTTC.

Only a few counts were recorded for this clonotype. V usage is TRBV20-1 and J usage is TRBJ2-1, with 7 bases identical to TRBD2. The V gene's germline CDR1 is DFQATT and CDR2 SNEGSKA (reference sequence). With 4 bases clipped from V and 6 bases from J, the junction kept 12 bases outside the gene matches. The CDR3 contains 15 residues. CDR3: CSANFRGRASNEQFF. In nucleotides, the CDR3 is TGCAGTGCTAATTTTCGGGGGAGGGCCTCCAATGAGCAGTTCTTC.

The gene calls are TRBV5-6 and TRBJ1-1; D is perhaps TRBD1 (6 bases). The CDR3 has 16 amino acids. The ends were cut back, 3 bases at V and 5 bases at J, with 20 bases in the middle. Germline CDR1 SGHDT, CDR2 YYEEEE. The CDR3, as DNA: TGTGCCAGCAGCTCCCGGGACATTACAAAGGGTACTGAAGCTTTCTTT. It yields the protein CASSSRDITKGTEAFF.